Included here is one T cell receptor beta chain sequence, with context. This entry belongs to a study of blood T cell repertoires in COVID-19. In the study overall: Italy, Spain and the United States were the sources of the convalescent and acute COVID-19 samples. From T cells, B-cell-depleted T cells, or PBMCs came the material, which was cDNA or gDNA.

Under the authors' procedure: Reference gene primers were amplified, and this amplification served to estimate nucleated cell counts. This table comes from immunoSEQ multiplex PCR, and its TCRdb copy is limited to in-frame clones, with some not included. V and J calls and clone size come straight from that table; D and trimming were deduced from the DNA. The table has 150,000 to 200,000 clones, about four fifths seen once. Germline CDR1 and CDR2: MDHEN and SYDVKM. This CDR3 spans 15 amino acids. The V and J ends lost 7 bases and 6 bases respectively, with 20 bases between them. Seattle's cohort entered during active infection and was followed longitudinally.

The V call is TRBV28, the J call TRBJ2-3, with D maybe TRBD2 (5 bases). The source is a woman aged 40 to 55 with COVID-19, enrolled during active disease. Sample: peripheral blood. Here the CDR3 reads CASTPGGAKQDTQYF. DNA of the CDR3: TGTGCCAGCACCCCAGGAGGAGCGAAACAGGATACGCAGTATTTT.